The rows below give T cell receptor beta chains drawn from one sample of a study of blood T cells in healthy people across ages. One entry per CDR3 protein results from TCRdb running MiXCR on the 5' RACE reads. The repertoire has 1,100,000 or so distinct CDR3 sequences, 45% of them found once; the top ten carry approximately 19%. The material sequenced was blood. The receptors were sampled from a woman aged 55 to 70 in good health. The CDR3 runs from the conserved cysteine through the conserved F or W. The order of the fields is V gene, J gene, clone size, CDR3 length, D gene, CDR3 protein, CDR3 DNA. The D gene is left open where the match is weak. The size field is filled for only some rows; it gives once, few, many or a size class.

v_call: TRBV7-9
j_call: TRBJ2-1
clone_size: few
cdr3_length: 13
d_call: NA
cdr3_aa: CASSFDRSDEQFF
cdr3_nt: TGTGCCAGCAGCTTTGATCGATCGGATGAGCAGTTCTTC

v_call: TRBV6-5
j_call: TRBJ2-3
clone_size: few
cdr3_length: 15
d_call: TRBD1
cdr3_aa: CASSDPGQGSDTQYF
cdr3_nt: TGTGCCAGCAGTGACCCGGGACAGGGTTCCGATACGCAGTATTTT

v_call: TRBV4-2
j_call: TRBJ2-3
clone_size: few
cdr3_length: 15
d_call: NA
cdr3_aa: CASSQDQGSTDTQYF
cdr3_nt: TGTGCCAGCAGCCAAGATCAGGGCAGCACAGATACGCAGTATTTT

v_call: TRBV27
j_call: TRBJ1-2
clone_size: few
cdr3_length: 15
d_call: NA
cdr3_aa: CASSSPGRANYGYTF
cdr3_nt: TGTGCCAGCAGTTCACCGGGACGAGCGAACTATGGCTACACCTTC

v_call: TRBV28
j_call: TRBJ1-3
clone_size: NA
cdr3_length: 17
d_call: NA
cdr3_aa: CASSSPSTPLSGNTIYF
cdr3_nt: TGTGCCAGCAGTTCTCCTTCGACACCTCTCTCTGGAAACACCATATATTTT

v_call: TRBV2
j_call: TRBJ2-5
clone_size: NA
cdr3_length: 13
d_call: TRBD1
cdr3_aa: CASSRDRAETQYF
cdr3_nt: TGTGCCAGCAGTAGGGACAGGGCAGAGACCCAGTACTTC

v_call: TRBV2
j_call: TRBJ2-3
clone_size: NA
cdr3_length: 14
d_call: TRBD2
cdr3_aa: CASSERLAPDTQYF
cdr3_nt: TGTGCCAGCAGTGAACGACTAGCGCCAGATACGCAGTATTTT

v_call: TRBV27
j_call: TRBJ1-5
clone_size: NA
cdr3_length: 13
d_call: NA
cdr3_aa: CASSWSSNQPQHF
cdr3_nt: TGTGCCAGCAGTTGGTCTAGCAATCAGCCCCAGCATTTT

v_call: TRBV2
j_call: TRBJ1-4
clone_size: few
cdr3_length: 14
d_call: TRBD1
cdr3_aa: CASSETGEGEKLFF
cdr3_nt: TGTGCCAGCAGTGAAACAGGGGAAGGGGAAAAACTGTTTTTT

v_call: TRBV30
j_call: TRBJ2-1
clone_size: few
cdr3_length: 11
d_call: NA
cdr3_aa: CAGGRNNEQFF
cdr3_nt: TGTGCCGGGGGACGAAACAATGAGCAGTTCTTC

v_call: TRBV27
j_call: TRBJ1-4
clone_size: NA
cdr3_length: 15
d_call: NA
cdr3_aa: CASSFVQGVNEKLFF
cdr3_nt: TGTGCCAGCAGTTTCGTCCAGGGCGTTAATGAAAAACTGTTTTTT

v_call: TRBV27
j_call: TRBJ2-1
clone_size: NA
cdr3_length: 16
d_call: TRBD2
cdr3_aa: CASSLLAGGIDNEQFF
cdr3_nt: TGTGCCAGCAGTCTACTAGCGGGAGGTATCGACAATGAGCAGTTCTTC

v_call: TRBV28
j_call: TRBJ2-5
clone_size: few
cdr3_length: 17
d_call: TRBD1
cdr3_aa: CASSLFSGTGAEETQYF
cdr3_nt: TGTGCCAGCAGTTTATTCTCCGGGACAGGGGCGGAAGAGACCCAGTACTTC

v_call: TRBV12-3/TRBV12-4
j_call: TRBJ2-5
clone_size: NA
cdr3_length: 14
d_call: TRBD2
cdr3_aa: CASSPGGSGETQYF
cdr3_nt: TGTGCCAGCAGCCCTGGCGGGAGTGGGGAGACCCAGTACTTC

v_call: TRBV10-1
j_call: TRBJ2-7
clone_size: NA
cdr3_length: 14
d_call: TRBD1
cdr3_aa: CASQKQGTTYEQYF
cdr3_nt: TGCGCCAGCCAGAAACAGGGGACGACCTACGAGCAGTACTTC

v_call: TRBV27
j_call: TRBJ1-5
clone_size: once
cdr3_length: 16
d_call: TRBD1
cdr3_aa: CASSSLSGTGSWPQHF
cdr3_nt: TGTGCCAGCAGTTCTCTCTCCGGGACAGGATCGTGGCCCCAGCATTTT

v_call: TRBV20-1
j_call: TRBJ2-7
clone_size: NA
cdr3_length: 11
d_call: NA
cdr3_aa: CSAYRPNEQYF
cdr3_nt: TGCAGTGCTTACAGGCCGAATGAGCAGTACTTC

v_call: TRBV11-1
j_call: TRBJ2-5
clone_size: few
cdr3_length: 13
d_call: NA
cdr3_aa: CASSSLAVETQYF
cdr3_nt: TGTGCCAGCAGCAGCTTAGCGGTGGAGACCCAGTACTTC

v_call: TRBV28
j_call: TRBJ2-4
clone_size: NA
cdr3_length: 12
d_call: NA
cdr3_aa: CASGLLGNIQYF
cdr3_nt: TGTGCCAGCGGGTTACTGGGGAACATTCAGTACTTC

v_call: TRBV7-2
j_call: TRBJ2-7
clone_size: few
cdr3_length: 16
d_call: NA
cdr3_aa: CASSLAGLVNFYEQYF
cdr3_nt: TGTGCCAGCAGCTTAGCTGGTCTAGTGAACTTCTACGAGCAGTACTTC